This T cell receptor (beta chain) emerged from a study of T cells in Graves' hyperthyroidism and ophthalmopathy. The study, taken as a whole, reports: Most thyroid clonotypes that were expanded above 0.001 also turned up in blood.

This clonotype was observed a handful of times. Its target is not known. It was RNA transcripts that yielded the amplified TCR beta CDR3 regions. An initial round of RT-PCR targeting the TCR CDR3 relied on the HTBI primer set. TCRdb processed the multiplex PCR reads anew with MiXCR; each CDR3 protein has one entry. The sample carries over 500,000 distinct CDR3 sequences, 40% to 55% recorded once. The CDR3 is 13 residues long. Per the germline V gene, CDR1 is LNHNV and CDR2 is YYDKDF (reference sequence). The V end lost 1 base, the J end lost 8 bases, and 11 bases lay between the germline ends. The sequence came from an adult woman with Graves' disease, either hyperthyroidism or ophthalmopathy (not recorded which). Sequencing was carried out using peripheral blood or thyroid tissue (not recorded which). The gene calls are TRBV15 and TRBJ1-1; D is undetermined. The CDR3 sequence is CATSRGLDWEAFF. The CDR3 coding sequence is TGTGCCACCAGCAGAGGGTTGGATTGGGAAGCTTTCTTT.